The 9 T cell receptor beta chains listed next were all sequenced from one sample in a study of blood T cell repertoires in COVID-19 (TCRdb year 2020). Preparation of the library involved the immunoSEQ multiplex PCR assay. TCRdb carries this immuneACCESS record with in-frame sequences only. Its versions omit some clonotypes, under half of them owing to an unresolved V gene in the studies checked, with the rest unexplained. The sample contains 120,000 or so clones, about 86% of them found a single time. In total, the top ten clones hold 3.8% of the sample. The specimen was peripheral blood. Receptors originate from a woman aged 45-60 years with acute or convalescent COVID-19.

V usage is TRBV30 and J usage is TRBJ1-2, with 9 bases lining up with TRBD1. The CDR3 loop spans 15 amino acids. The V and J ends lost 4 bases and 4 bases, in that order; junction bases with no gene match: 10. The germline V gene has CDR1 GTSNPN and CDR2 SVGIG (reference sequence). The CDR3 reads CAWTPPGQGAYGYTF. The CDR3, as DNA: TGTGCCTGGACTCCTCCGGGACAGGGTGCCTATGGCTACACCTTC.

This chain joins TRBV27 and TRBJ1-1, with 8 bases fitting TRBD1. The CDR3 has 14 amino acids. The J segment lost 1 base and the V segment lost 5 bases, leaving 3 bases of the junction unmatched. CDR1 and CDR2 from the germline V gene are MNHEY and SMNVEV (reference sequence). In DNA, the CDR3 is TGTGCCAGCAGTGGACAGGGACCGAACACTGAAGCTTTCTTT. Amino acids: CASSGQGPNTEAFF.

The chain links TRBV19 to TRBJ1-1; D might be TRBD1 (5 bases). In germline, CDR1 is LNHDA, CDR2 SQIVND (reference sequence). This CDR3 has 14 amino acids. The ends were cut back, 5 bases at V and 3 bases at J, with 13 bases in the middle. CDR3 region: CASSVTRGDTEAFF. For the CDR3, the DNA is TGTGCCAGTAGTGTGACACGGGGGGACACTGAAGCTTTCTTT.

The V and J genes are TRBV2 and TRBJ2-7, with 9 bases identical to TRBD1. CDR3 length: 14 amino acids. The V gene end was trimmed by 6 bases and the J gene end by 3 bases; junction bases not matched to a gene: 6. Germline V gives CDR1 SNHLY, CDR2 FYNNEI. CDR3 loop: CASSLTGGDYEQYF. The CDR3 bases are TGTGCCAGCAGCCTGACAGGGGGGGACTACGAGCAGTACTTC.

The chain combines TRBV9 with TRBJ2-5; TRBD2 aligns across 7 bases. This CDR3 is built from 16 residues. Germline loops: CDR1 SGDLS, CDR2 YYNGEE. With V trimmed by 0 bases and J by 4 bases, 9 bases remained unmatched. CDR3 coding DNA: TGTGCCAGCAGCGTAGGACCCGCGCCGGGGGGAGAGACCCAGTACTTC. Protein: CASSVGPAPGGETQYF.

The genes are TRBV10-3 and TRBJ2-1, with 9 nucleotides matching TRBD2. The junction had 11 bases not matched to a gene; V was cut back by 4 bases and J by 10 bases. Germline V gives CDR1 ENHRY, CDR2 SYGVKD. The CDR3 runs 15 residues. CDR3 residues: CAISGQAGGIAEQFF. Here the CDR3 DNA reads TGTGCCATCAGTGGACAAGCGGGGGGCATAGCAGAGCAGTTCTTC.

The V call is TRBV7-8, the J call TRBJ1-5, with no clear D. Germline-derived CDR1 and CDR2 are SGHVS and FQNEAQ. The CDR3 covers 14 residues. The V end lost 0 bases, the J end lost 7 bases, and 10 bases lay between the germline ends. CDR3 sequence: CASSLAEGRQPQHF. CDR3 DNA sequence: TGTGCCAGCAGCTTAGCAGAGGGTCGGCAGCCCCAGCATTTT.

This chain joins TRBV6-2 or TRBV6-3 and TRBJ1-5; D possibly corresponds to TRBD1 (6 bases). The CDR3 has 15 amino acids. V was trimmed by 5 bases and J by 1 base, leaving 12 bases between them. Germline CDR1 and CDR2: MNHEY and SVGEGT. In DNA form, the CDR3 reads TGTGCCAGCAGTACACAGGGAGCGAGCAATCAGCCCCAGCATTTT. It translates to CASSTQGASNQPQHF.

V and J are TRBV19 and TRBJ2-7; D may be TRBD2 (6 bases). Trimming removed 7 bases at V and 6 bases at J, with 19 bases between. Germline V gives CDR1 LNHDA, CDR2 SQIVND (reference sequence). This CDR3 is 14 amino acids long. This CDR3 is CASTPRLGLSEQYF. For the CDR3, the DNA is TGTGCCAGTACCCCCAGACTAGGATTGAGCGAGCAGTACTTC.